The following is a T cell receptor beta chain sequence with its context. Antigen specificity is unknown. Sequenced by immunoSEQ multiplex PCR; TCRdb stores in-frame clones only, minus some. The repertoire holds fewer than 200,000 clones, with over 85% as singletons. Separate from the 666-subject first cohort was the roughly 130-subject validation cohort, to which the donors belonged. The V gene end was trimmed by 4 bases and the J gene end by 11 bases; junction bases not matched to a gene: 12. This CDR3 contains 16 residues. Germline CDR1 reads SGHDN; CDR2 reads FVKESK. These data come from a study of cytomegalovirus exposure and HLA in healthy donors. For the study at large: The 110 or so validation repertoires used a platform that matched the one used for the roughly 700 first-cohort repertoires, as a later analysis reported.

Study-wide points: High specificity and sensitivity for cytomegalovirus status were reported for the classifier.

V usage is TRBV14 and J usage is TRBJ2-1, with 12 bases identical to TRBD2. The TCR originated in a man aged 18 to 30 in good health and CMV-seropositive. Sequenced input: PBMCs. The CDR3 DNA reads TGTGCCAGCAGCCCCGGACTAGCGGGAAGCACGCTGAAGCAGTTCTTC. This gives the protein CASSPGLAGSTLKQFF.